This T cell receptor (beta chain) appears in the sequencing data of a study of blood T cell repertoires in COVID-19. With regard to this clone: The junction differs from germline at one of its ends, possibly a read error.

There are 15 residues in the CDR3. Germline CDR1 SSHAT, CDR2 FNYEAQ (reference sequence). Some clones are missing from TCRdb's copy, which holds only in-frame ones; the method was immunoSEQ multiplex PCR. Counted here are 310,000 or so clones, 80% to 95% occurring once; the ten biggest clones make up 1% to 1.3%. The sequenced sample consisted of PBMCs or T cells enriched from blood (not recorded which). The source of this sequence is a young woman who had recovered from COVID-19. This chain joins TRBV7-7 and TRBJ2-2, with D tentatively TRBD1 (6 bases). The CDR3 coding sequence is TGTGCTAGCAGCTTAGCCAGGGGCGGTACCGGGGAGCTGTTTTTT. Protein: CASSLARGGTGELFF.